This paragraph covers one T cell receptor beta chain sequence. What it binds is not known. In the same sample, other DNA sequences code for this CDR3. This sample was included in a study of beta chain features in type 1 diabetes. Study observations and caveats: Shortening that was moderate but significant affected the TCRB CDR3s of Type 1 diabetes patients in all four CD4+ subsets. Within patients, naive, central memory and Treg TCRB repertoires seemed more similar than within healthy donors. For cells with high TCR expression, cDNA sequencing could yield over-representation.

Every isolated RNA sample was fully reverse transcribed, so sequencing captured expressed TCRB transcripts. Profiled with immunoSEQ multiplex PCR; TCRdb holds only in-frame clones, not every one. This table holds 400,000 to 550,000 clones, 10% to 12% found once. Germline CDR1 MNHEY, CDR2 SMNVEV (reference sequence). The CDR3 contains 13 residues. Trimming shortened V by 3 bases and J by 1 base, and 5 bases separated the two germline ends. Researchers reported sorting CD4+ naive, central memory, regulatory and stem cell-like memory cells via CD45RO/CCR7/CD25/CD127/CD95/CD27. Sample: naive CD4+ T cells from blood. This chain joins TRBV27 and TRBJ2-3; D unclear. The receptor was derived from a woman aged 18-35 years in good health. This CDR3 reads CASSFRGTDTQYF. The CDR3 nucleotides read TGTGCCAGCAGTTTCCGCGGCACAGATACGCAGTATTTT.